The 4 T cell receptor beta chains below all came from one sample that was sequenced in a study of cytomegalovirus exposure and HLA in healthy donors. In the PCR, 60 Vbeta and 13 Jbeta primers were used. Some clones are missing from TCRdb's copy, which holds only in-frame ones; the method was immunoSEQ multiplex PCR. The table records about 200,000 clones, about 79% of them present only once. What was sequenced was PBMCs. All receptors come from a boy aged 2 to 10 in good health and CMV-seronegative.

The genes are TRBV20-1 and TRBJ1-2, with D unclear. The germline V gene has CDR1 DFQATT and CDR2 SNEGSKA (reference sequence). CDR3 size: 11 residues. Trimming shortened V by 3 bases and J by 6 bases, and 8 bases separated the two germline ends. This CDR3 reads CSASSGHGYTF. CDR3 coding DNA: TGCAGTGCTAGTTCCGGTCATGGCTACACCTTC.

This chain links TRBV7-2 with TRBJ1-2; D possibly corresponds to TRBD1 (6 bases). The CDR3 consists of 16 residues. Trimming took off 0 bases at V and 8 bases at J, with 19 bases between the two ends. The germline V gene encodes CDR1 SGHTA and CDR2 FQGNSA. The CDR3 region is CASSLAPGHLSRGYTF. The CDR3 DNA follows: TGTGCCAGCAGCTTAGCCCCGGGACACCTGAGTCGGGGCTACACCTTC.

The chain combines TRBV2 with TRBJ1-1, with D unclear. Trimming removed 5 bases at V and 1 base at J, with 8 bases between. This CDR3 has 13 residues. Germline assignment: CDR1 SNHLY and CDR2 FYNNEI. CDR3 amino acids: CASSSEKNTEAFF. The CDR3, as DNA: TGTGCCAGCAGTTCGGAGAAGAACACTGAAGCTTTCTTT.

The chain is built from TRBV6-1 and TRBJ2-7; 12 nucleotides line up with TRBD2. Germline V gives CDR1 MNHNS, CDR2 SASEGT. The CDR3 has 15 residues. V lost 3 bases, J lost 3 bases, and 3 bases stayed unmatched. The CDR3 spells CASSDRLAGDYEQYF. CDR3 in DNA: TGTGCCAGCAGTGATAGACTAGCGGGGGACTACGAGCAGTACTTC.